Sequencing of this TCR beta chain was carried out in a study of T-cell reconstitution after alpha-beta-depleted transplantation in children (dated by TCRdb to the mid-2010s). In the study overall: Using TCR repertoire profiling, the study quantitatively followed how T-cell immune reconstitution unfolded in children after TCRalphabeta/CD19-depleted allogeneic hematopoietic cell transplantation.

This clonotype was seen repeatedly, ten times or more. It lacks a known antigen. There are no base qualities to consult, and no much larger clone falls within one base. Library generation was performed with PCR. Instrument used: Illumina HiSeq 2500. TCR library preparation used molecular barcoding, with unique molecular identifiers applied to normalize quantification of the TCRbeta repertoire. Through fastp at Q25 and MiXCR, TCRdb rebuilt clones from the public reads, retaining in-frame beta chains. For every CDR3 protein sequence, its rows merge into one entry that carries the most common genes and DNA. For this sample there are 65,000 to 70,000 distinct CDR3 sequences; roughly 4.9% appear just once. The ten biggest clones cover under 20% of the sample. A distance of 18 bases separates the germline ends of V and J, which lose 4 bases and 7 bases respectively. Taken from cysteine to phenylalanine, the CDR3 has 15 residues. Here the CDR3 DNA is all that survives: 45 bases in frame from base 1. Reading the germline V gene gives CDR1 SGHRS and CDR2 YFSETQ.

In the paper's terms, the treatment or condition label means: allogeneic hematopoietic cell transplantation with graft depleted of TCRalphabeta T cells and CD19 B cells. Transplant recipients were children who received TCRalphabeta/CD19-depleted allogeneic hematopoietic cell grafts. Overall results and qualifications from the work: In some patients, the high TCRbeta diversity seen at day 60 was put down to recipient T cells and intrathymic progenitors that had survived conditioning. About two months after transplant, the apparently early recovery of alphabetaT-cell counts reportedly depended on just several hundred clones that had expanded rapidly and came from non-depleted graft cells. Over subsequent months, a decline in hyperexpanded clone frequencies was noted, and after one year, T-cell counts and TCRbeta diversity were mostly ascribed to newly produced T cells.

The starting material was PBMCs, mostly from graft donor cells, obtained 180 days after TCRalphabeta/CD19-depleted stem cell transplant. The V and J genes are TRBV5-1 and TRBJ2-1, with no confident D gene call. This clonotype originated in a boy less than two years old who had a stem cell transplant for acute myeloid leukemia, so the T cells may come from the graft donor. The nucleotides read TGCGCCAGCAGCACCCGACACAACCAACCTAATGAGCAGTTCTTC. Its translation is CASSTRHNQPNEQFF.